Sequencing of this TCR beta chain was carried out in a study of post-analysis software for immune sequencing data. The CDR3 has 20 residues. Unmatched junction bases numbered 13, after V lost 0 bases and J lost 4 bases. Per germline, CDR1 SGHDN and CDR2 FVKESK. In this sample, this clonotype turned up a few times. Its antigen is undetermined. Points from the study as a whole: Relative to controls, patients had about five TRBV segments at higher frequency, with TRBV5-6, TRBV5-1 and TRBV20-1 among these.

Unique molecular identifiers had been added to the TCR beta cDNA libraries. TCRdb reprocessed the PCR reads via MiXCR and lists one record per CDR3 protein. Among about 820,000 distinct CDR3 sequences, roughly 50% were seen once, and the ten largest hold approximately 4.4%. This sequence was found in a girl between 5 and 17 years old with multiple sclerosis. The specimen was blood. The chain uses TRBV14 and TRBJ2-1; 12 bases are a match to TRBD1. CDR3 DNA sequence: TGTGCCAGCAGCCAAGATCAAGGGACAGGGGGCAAGATGGGATACAATGAGCAGTTCTTC. This encodes CASSQDQGTGGKMGYNEQFF.